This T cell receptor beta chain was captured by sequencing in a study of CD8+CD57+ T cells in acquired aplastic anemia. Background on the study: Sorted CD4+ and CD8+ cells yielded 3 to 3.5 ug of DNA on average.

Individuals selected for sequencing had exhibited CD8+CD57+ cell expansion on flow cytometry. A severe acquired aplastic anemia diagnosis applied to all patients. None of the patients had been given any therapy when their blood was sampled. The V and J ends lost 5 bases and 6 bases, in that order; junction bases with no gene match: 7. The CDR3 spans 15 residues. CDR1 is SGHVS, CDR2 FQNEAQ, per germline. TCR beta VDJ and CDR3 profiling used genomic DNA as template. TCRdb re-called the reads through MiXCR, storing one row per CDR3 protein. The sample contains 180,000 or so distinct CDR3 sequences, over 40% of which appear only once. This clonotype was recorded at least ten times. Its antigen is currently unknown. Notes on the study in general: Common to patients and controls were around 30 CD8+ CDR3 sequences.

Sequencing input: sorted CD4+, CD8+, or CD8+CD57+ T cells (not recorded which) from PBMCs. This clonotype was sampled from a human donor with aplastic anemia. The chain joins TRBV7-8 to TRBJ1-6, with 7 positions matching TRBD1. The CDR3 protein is CASSETGSGNSPLHF. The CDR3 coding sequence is TGTGCCAGCAGCGAGACAGGGTCGGGTAATTCACCCCTCCACTTT.